These 32 T cell receptor beta chains share one sample of origin, sequenced in a study of T cells in localized non-small cell lung cancer. Sequencing used immunoSEQ multiplex PCR; TCRdb keeps in-frame clones, though not all of them. The repertoire includes around 30,000 clones, approximately 86% of them detected once, and roughly 7% sits in the top ten. Here the sequenced sample was peripheral blood, taken before any cancer treatment. These receptors all stem from a male donor aged 60 or older with stage I lung adenocarcinoma.

The gene calls are TRBV7-2 and TRBJ2-2, with 7 nucleotides matching TRBD1. Germline values: CDR1 SGHTA, CDR2 FQGNSA. V shed 3 bases and J 3 bases; nucleotides not matched to a gene: 4. The CDR3 loop spans 15 amino acids. The CDR3 bases are TGTGCCAGCAGCTTTAGACAGGGCGACACCGGGGAGCTGTTTTTT. This encodes CASSFRQGDTGELFF.

V usage is TRBV4-3 and J usage is TRBJ1-6; maybe TRBD1 (5 bases). In germline, CDR1 is LGHNA, CDR2 YSLEER. Trimming shortened V by 4 bases and J by 7 bases, and 14 bases separated the two germline ends. The CDR3 totals 15 residues. CDR3 DNA: TGCGCCAGCAGCCGAGTCGGGACGGACAATTCACCCCTCCACTTT. Translation gives CASSRVGTDNSPLHF.

The gene calls are TRBV7-2 and TRBJ1-2; TRBD1 matches 9 bases. Germline V gene sequence: CDR1 SGHTA, CDR2 FQGNSA. V lost 4 bases and J lost 0; bases outside the gene matches: 9. The CDR3 is 17 amino acids. The CDR3: CASSSGQGPASNYGYTF. The CDR3 DNA follows: TGTGCCAGCAGCTCCGGACAGGGGCCTGCTTCTAACTATGGCTACACCTTC.

V and J are TRBV9 and TRBJ1-5; TRBD1 might be the D (5 bases). The CDR3 runs 15 residues. Deletions cut 4 bases from V and 4 bases from J, with 15 bases between. The germline V gene has CDR1 SGDLS and CDR2 YYNGEE. The CDR3 DNA follows: TGTGCCAGCAGCCCGGGGACCCACAGAAATCAGCCCCAGCATTTT. It codes for CASSPGTHRNQPQHF.

The genes are TRBV5-1 and TRBJ1-1, with D maybe TRBD1 (6 bases). V gave up 2 bases and J gave up 5 bases, with 13 bases separating them. Germline CDR1 reads SGHRS; CDR2 reads YFSETQ. The length of the CDR3 is 14 residues. The CDR3 region has the DNA TGCGCCAGCAGCTTTACAGGGCTCGGTACTGAAGCTTTCTTT. Its translation: CASSFTGLGTEAFF. Drawing the rest from reference TRBV5-1 and TRBJ1-1, the complete variable domain is KAGVTQTPRYLIKTRGQQVTLSCSPISGHRSVSWYQQTPGQGLQFLFEYFSETQRNKGNFPGRFSGRQFSNSRSEMNVSTLELGDSALYLCASSFTGLGTEAFFGQGTRLTVV.

This clone qualifies as medium-sized. This sequence joins TRBV11-2 and TRBJ2-7; 11 bases are shared with TRBD2. V was pared by 5 bases and J by 0 bases, with 6 bases of the junction left unmatched. Germline V gene sequence: CDR1 SGHAT, CDR2 FQNNGV. The CDR3 consists of 16 residues. The CDR3 nucleotides are TGTGCCAGCAGCCCGCAACTAGCGGGGGCCTCCTACGAGCAGTACTTC. Its protein product is CASSPQLAGASYEQYF.

This clone is judged medium-sized. The chain is built from TRBV6-4 and TRBJ2-1; 7 nucleotides line up with TRBD2. CDR1 and CDR2 (germline): MRHNA, SNTAGT. V shed 4 bases and J 3 bases; nucleotides not matched to a gene: 9. The CDR3 length is 16 residues. The CDR3: CASSAGRGVFYNEQFF. CDR3 DNA sequence: TGTGCCAGCAGTGCGGGACGGGGGGTCTTCTACAATGAGCAGTTCTTC.

This chain uses TRBV5-1 with TRBJ1-1; no clear D. Looked up from germline, CDR1 is SGHRS and CDR2 is YFSETQ. V lost 0 bases, J lost 6 bases, and 15 bases lay in between. The CDR3 covers 15 residues. As DNA, the CDR3 is TGCGCCAGCAGCTTGGGGTCGGGAAACTACGCTGAAGCTTTCTTT. Protein: CASSLGSGNYAEAFF.

V usage is TRBV7-2 and J usage is TRBJ1-1, with D possibly TRBD1 on 5 matching bases. The CDR3 spans 15 residues. The germline gives CDR1 SGHTA, CDR2 FQGNSA. The V end was cut by 1 base, the J end by 8 bases, with 17 bases between. CDR3 amino acids: CASSLDGAPYYEAFF. The CDR3 bases are TGTGCCAGCAGCTTAGATGGGGCGCCGTATTACGAAGCTTTCTTT.

This chain connects TRBV5-1 to TRBJ1-2; D perhaps matches TRBD1 (5 bases). The CDR3 has 15 residues. V lost 0 bases and J 2 bases, leaving 11 bases between the germline ends. Germline V gene data show CDR1 as SGHRS and CDR2 as YFSETQ. The CDR3 nucleotides read TGCGCCAGCAGCTTGGGGGCAGGGTTAAACTATGGCTACACCTTC. Residues: CASSLGAGLNYGYTF.

The chain links TRBV7-8 to TRBJ2-2; D unclear. The CDR3 consists of 16 residues. The ends were cut back, 8 bases at V and 7 bases at J, with 23 bases in the middle. Germline assignment: CDR1 SGHVS and CDR2 FQNEAQ. The CDR3 nucleotides are TGTGCCAGCCCCGGATTTAGAGAGCTCTTTGGCGGGGAGCTGTTTTTT. As protein: CASPGFRELFGGELFF.

The V gene is TRBV7-6, the J gene TRBJ2-5; the D is unclear. The CDR3 length is 13 residues. The V end lost 5 bases, the J end lost 5 bases, and 12 bases lay between the germline ends. Per germline, CDR1 SGHVS and CDR2 FNYEAQ. The chain's CDR3 is CASSLTNGETQYF. The DNA for the CDR3 is TGTGCCAGCAGCCTAACGAACGGGGAGACCCAGTACTTC.

This sequence joins TRBV6-5 and TRBJ1-1; 9 bases align to TRBD1. This CDR3 is built from 14 residues. The V gene's germline CDR1 is MNHEY and CDR2 SVGAGI. J lost 4 bases, V lost 6 bases, and 6 bases had no gene match. CDR3 nucleotides: TGTGCCAGCAGCCCCGGGACAGGGTTCACTGAAGCTTTCTTT. Translation: CASSPGTGFTEAFF.

The V and J genes are TRBV30 and TRBJ2-7; D may be TRBD1 (5 bases). The CDR3 totals 14 residues. Deletions cut 4 bases from V and 0 bases from J, with 13 bases between. Germline lookup yields CDR1 GTSNPN and CDR2 SVGIG (reference sequence). As DNA, the CDR3 is TGTGCCTGGACGTCTAAGGGGAACTCCTACGAGCAGTACTTC. Encoded protein: CAWTSKGNSYEQYF.

A few counts support this clone. The CDR3 DNA follows: TGTGCCAGCAGCGCCATTGTCTATGGCTACACCTTC. It specifies CASSAIVYGYTF. V and J are TRBV7-9 and TRBJ1-2, with D unresolved. The length of the CDR3 is 12 residues. V was clipped by 5 bases and J by 4 bases, with 8 bases between them. Germline V CDR1 and CDR2: SEHNR, FQNEAQ (reference sequence).

This chain connects TRBV15 to TRBJ2-5; D may correspond to TRBD1 or TRBD2 (5 bases each). Trimming took off 4 bases at V and 9 bases at J, with 12 bases between the two ends. The CDR3 runs 12 residues. CDR1 LNHNV and CDR2 YYDKDF come from the germline V gene (reference sequence). In nucleotides, the CDR3 is TGTGCCACCAGCACTGGGGGTCAGGCCCAGTACTTC. Its translation: CATSTGGQAQYF.

J is TRBJ1-2 and V is TRBV27, with D possibly TRBD1 on 5 matching bases. With 1 base removed from V and 8 bases from J, the gap between germline ends came to 20 bases. The CDR3 spans 16 residues. Per the germline V gene, CDR1 is MNHEY and CDR2 is SMNVEV (reference sequence). The CDR3 DNA sequence: TGTGCCAGCAGTTTATGGGATTTGGGAGCTGGGGGGGGCTACACCTTC. Translation gives CASSLWDLGAGGGYTF.

The chain is built from TRBV30 and TRBJ1-5; no reliable D call. V was cut by 5 bases and J by 4 bases, with 24 bases left in between. CDR3 length equals 17 residues. Germline values: CDR1 GTSNPN, CDR2 SVGIG (reference sequence). The CDR3 protein is CAWHIRVLVPYNQPQHF. CDR3 coding DNA: TGTGCCTGGCATATTCGCGTATTGGTCCCTTATAATCAGCCCCAGCATTTT.

This chain connects TRBV13 to TRBJ2-3; a weak D match, TRBD1 (5 bases). V was clipped by 1 base and J by 7 bases, with 12 bases between them. CDR3 length equals 14 residues. Germline assignment: CDR1 PRHDT and CDR2 FYEKMQ (reference sequence). CDR3 amino acids: CASSLAAGQNTQYF. Here the CDR3 DNA reads TGTGCCAGCAGCTTAGCGGCAGGACAAAATACGCAGTATTTT.

V usage is TRBV7-2 and J usage is TRBJ2-4, with 7 bases lining up with TRBD1. Germline CDR1 is SGHTA and CDR2 is FQGNSA. CDR3 length: 11 amino acids. After removal of 6 bases from V and 7 bases from J, the junction contained 0 bases not matched to a gene. CDR3: CASRGQNIQYF. For the CDR3, the DNA is TGTGCCAGCAGGGGACAGAACATTCAGTACTTC.

V is TRBV19 and J is TRBJ2-5; 8 bases are shared with TRBD1. Looked up from germline, CDR1 is LNHDA and CDR2 is SQIVND (reference sequence). This CDR3 is 13 amino acids long. J gave up 5 bases and V 6 bases, and 5 bases lay outside the gene matches. The CDR3 sequence: CASSAGGAETQYF. In DNA form, the CDR3 reads TGTGCCAGTAGCGCAGGGGGCGCGGAGACCCAGTACTTC.

DNA of the CDR3: TGTGCCTGCGCTAAAGGACTAGCGGAAGATACGCAGTATTTT. Its translation: CACAKGLAEDTQYF. The V call is TRBV30, the J call TRBJ2-3; the match to TRBD2 covers 10 bases. The CDR3 totals 14 residues. With 6 bases clipped from V and 5 bases from J, the junction kept 8 bases outside the gene matches. CDR1 and CDR2 from the germline V gene are GTSNPN and SVGIG (reference sequence).

This chain connects TRBV19 to TRBJ2-2; D is tentatively TRBD1 or TRBD2 (5 bases each). Per germline, CDR1 LNHDA and CDR2 SQIVND (reference sequence). CDR3 length equals 13 residues. V was cut by 11 bases and J by 4 bases, with 14 bases left in between. The CDR3 is CAARGAVTGELFF. In DNA form, the CDR3 reads TGTGCCGCCCGAGGGGCAGTCACCGGGGAGCTGTTTTTT.

The V gene is TRBV10-3, the J gene TRBJ2-3; 10 nucleotides line up with TRBD2. Germline V gene sequence: CDR1 ENHRY, CDR2 SYGVKD. The CDR3 has 17 amino acids. Germline trimming cut 2 bases from V and 5 bases from J; bases unmatched to any gene: 10. CDR3 protein: CAISETVAGGGLDTQYF. CDR3 nucleotide sequence: TGTGCCATCAGTGAGACCGTAGCGGGGGGAGGGTTAGATACGCAGTATTTT.

The V call is TRBV6-5, the J call TRBJ2-5; 7 bases are a match to TRBD1. The germline CDR1 and CDR2 sequences are MNHEY and SVGAGI. This CDR3 has 15 amino acids. V shed 1 base and J 5 bases; nucleotides not matched to a gene: 7. The CDR3 here is CASSYYRGVRETQYF. The CDR3 DNA sequence: TGTGCCAGCAGTTACTACAGGGGTGTCAGGGAGACCCAGTACTTC.

The chain combines TRBV5-1 with TRBJ2-1; perhaps TRBD1 as D (6 bases). Between the trimmed V and J ends, which lost 0 bases and 5 bases, there was a span of 12 bases. The CDR3 totals 15 residues. Germline lookup yields CDR1 SGHRS and CDR2 YFSETQ. CDR3: CASSLDQGSNNEQFF. The CDR3 DNA follows: TGCGCCAGCAGCTTGGATCAGGGGAGCAACAATGAGCAGTTCTTC.

V usage is TRBV27 and J usage is TRBJ1-6; no definite D call. Trimming shortened V by 7 bases and J by 0 bases, and 10 bases separated the two germline ends. The CDR3 is made up of 15 amino acids. CDR1 and CDR2 (germline): MNHEY, SMNVEV (reference sequence). The CDR3 DNA reads as TGTGCCAGCACCACGACGAGCTCCTATAATTCACCCCTCCACTTT. Protein: CASTTTSSYNSPLHF.

The rearrangement uses TRBV19 and TRBJ2-2; perhaps TRBD2 as D (6 bases). Germline CDR1 and CDR2: LNHDA and SQIVND (reference sequence). This CDR3 comprises 15 residues. Trimming took off 5 bases at V and 4 bases at J, with 14 bases between the two ends. The CDR3 reads CASSPVGGGTGELFF. The CDR3 DNA reads TGTGCCAGTAGTCCGGTGGGGGGTGGCACCGGGGAGCTGTTTTTT.

This CDR3 reads CASSVETRTHGQFF. The CDR3 DNA reads as TGTGCCAGCAGCGTAGAAACTCGAACACACGGGCAGTTCTTC. The rearrangement joins TRBV9 to TRBJ2-1; D gene uncertain. Germline assignment: CDR1 SGDLS and CDR2 YYNGEE. The V and J ends lost 0 bases and 12 bases respectively, with 16 bases between them. CDR3 length: 14 residues.

The chain carries TRBV30 and TRBJ2-7, with 8 bases aligning to TRBD1. This CDR3 region has 14 residues. The germline V gene has CDR1 GTSNPN and CDR2 SVGIG (reference sequence). V shed 2 bases, J shed 6 bases, and the junction held 9 bases outside the gene matches. DNA for the CDR3: TGTGCCTGGAGTCCCGGACAGGGTTTGCGCGAGCAGTACTTC. This translates into CAWSPGQGLREQYF.

This clone was observed a handful of times. The chain uses TRBV5-6 and TRBJ2-6, with no clear D. CDR1 is SGHDT and CDR2 is YYEEEE in the germline V gene. The V end was cut by 7 bases, the J end by 5 bases, with 22 bases between. The CDR3 has 17 residues. The CDR3 spells CASECSIAQSRANVLTF. Here the CDR3 DNA reads TGTGCCAGCGAATGTTCAATAGCACAAAGTCGGGCCAACGTCCTGACTTTC. Full variable domain (remainder filled in from reference TRBV5-6 and TRBJ2-6): DAGVTQSPTHLIKTRGQQVTLRCSPKSGHDTVSWYQQALGQGPQFIFQYYEEEERQRGNFPDRFSGHQFPNYSSELNVNALLLGDSALYLCASECSIAQSRANVLTFGAGSRLTVL.

This chain uses TRBV19 with TRBJ1-1; a possible D gene is TRBD1 (6 bases). The V gene lost 7 bases and the J gene lost 4 bases, with 19 bases spanning the gap. The CDR3 spans 15 residues. Germline-derived CDR1 and CDR2 are LNHDA and SQIVND (reference sequence). The CDR3 spells CASTALAGATTEAFF. The CDR3, as DNA: TGTGCCAGTACCGCCCTGGCAGGGGCGACCACTGAAGCTTTCTTT.